The 21 T cell receptor beta chains listed next were all sequenced from one sample in a study of T cells in Graves' hyperthyroidism and ophthalmopathy. RNA transcripts provided the source from which TCR beta CDR3 regions were amplified. The TCR CDR3 first-round RT-PCR relied on the HTBI primer set. Using its own MiXCR run on the multiplex PCR reads, TCRdb lists one record per CDR3 protein. This table has around 570,000 distinct CDR3 sequences, 15% to 20% appearing once. The sequenced sample consisted of blood. These receptors were obtained from a man aged 35 to 55 with Graves' ophthalmopathy.

Ten or more counts support this clonotype. The chain employs TRBV12-3 or TRBV12-4 and TRBJ1-1; no firm D call. V dropped 8 bases and J dropped 2 bases, with 9 bases sitting between them. The CDR3 runs to 12 residues. The CDR3 coding sequence is TGTGCCAGCTCACTAGAAAACACTGAAGCTTTCTTT. This encodes CASSLENTEAFF.

The chain combines TRBV2 with TRBJ1-2, with 7 bases matching TRBD1. The CDR3 contains 13 residues. Germline assignment: CDR1 SNHLY and CDR2 FYNNEI. V lost 6 bases to trimming and J lost 7 bases; unmatched junction nucleotides: 8. The CDR3 reads CASRPTGDSGYTF. CDR3 DNA: TGTGCCAGCAGACCCACAGGGGACTCTGGCTACACCTTC.

This clonotype was recorded at least ten times. V gene TRBV20-1 combines with J gene TRBJ1-1, with D possibly matching TRBD1 (5 bases). V dropped 4 bases and J dropped 6 bases, with 15 bases sitting between them. Germline V gene lookup returns CDR1 DFQATT and CDR2 SNEGSKA (reference sequence). The CDR3 contains 13 residues. In DNA form, the CDR3 reads TGCAGTGCTATCGACGGGGCGGACCCTGAAGCTTTCTTT. It encodes CSAIDGADPEAFF.

This clonotype has only a few counts. The gene calls are TRBV20-1 and TRBJ2-1; TRBD2 aligns across 8 bases. Germline values: CDR1 DFQATT, CDR2 SNEGSKA (reference sequence). The CDR3 is made up of 14 amino acids. The CDR3 region is CSTRSRGAYNEQFF. The CDR3 nucleotides are TGCAGCACCCGTTCGCGGGGGGCTTACAATGAGCAGTTCTTC.

The chain couples TRBV2 to TRBJ2-4; no definite D call. With 1 base removed from V and 6 bases from J, the gap between germline ends came to 10 bases. Per germline, CDR1 SNHLY and CDR2 FYNNEI. The CDR3 is made up of 14 amino acids. CDR3 in amino acids: CASSEGPLVNIQYF. CDR3 bases: TGTGCCAGCAGTGAAGGACCCCTGGTAAACATTCAGTACTTC.

This chain uses TRBV20-1 with TRBJ1-1; 8 bases match TRBD1. CDR1 is DFQATT, CDR2 SNEGSKA, per germline (reference sequence). V shed 6 bases, J shed 2 bases, and the junction held 5 bases outside the gene matches. This CDR3 comprises 13 residues. CDR3 DNA: TGCAGTGCGTACAGGGGGGGAAACACTGAAGCTTTCTTT. Protein product: CSAYRGGNTEAFF.

This clonotype has a count of ten or more. J is TRBJ1-1 and V is TRBV7-6; D gene unclear. Germline V CDR1 and CDR2: SGHVS, FNYEAQ. The CDR3 has 15 amino acids. The V and J ends lost 5 bases and 2 bases respectively, with 15 bases between them. For the CDR3, the DNA is TGTGCCAGCAGCCTGCCGTCCCGGGCCAACACTGAAGCTTTCTTT. Amino acid sequence: CASSLPSRANTEAFF.

This clonotype was observed at least ten times. The chain uses TRBV12-3 or TRBV12-4 and TRBJ2-1; TRBD1 matches 8 bases. V was pared by 4 bases and J by 7 bases, with 9 bases of the junction left unmatched. The CDR3 is 15 amino acids. The DNA of the CDR3 is TGTGCCAGCAGTTCAACAGGGGGTGTTAGAAATGAGCAGTTCTTC. Protein sequence: CASSSTGGVRNEQFF.

This clonotype has only a few counts. The chain carries TRBV5-1 and TRBJ2-1; TRBD1 might be the D (5 bases). With 2 bases removed from V and 8 bases from J, the gap between germline ends came to 20 bases. The V gene's germline CDR1 is SGHRS and CDR2 YFSETQ. The CDR3 is 16 amino acids. CDR3 nucleotides: TGCGCCAGCAGCTTTGAAGGCAGGGATGATTTCGATGAGCAGTTCTTC. It is translated as CASSFEGRDDFDEQFF.

This chain links TRBV4-1 with TRBJ1-2, with a weak D call TRBD1 (5 bases). Trimming cost V 0 bases and J 5 bases, with 13 bases left between them. The CDR3 contains 15 residues. Germline V gene lookup returns CDR1 MGHRA and CDR2 YSYEKL. The DNA of the CDR3 is TGCGCCAGCAGCCAAGATAAACCAGGGCGGTATGGCTACACCTTC. Its translation: CASSQDKPGRYGYTF.

This chain joins TRBV11-3 and TRBJ2-2; D is unclear. This CDR3 comprises 12 residues. Trimming cost V 3 bases and J 7 bases, with 6 bases left between them. Germline loops: CDR1 SGHNT, CDR2 YENEEA. Here the CDR3 DNA reads TGTGCCAGCAGCTTTGTCCGCGGGGAGCTGTTTTTT. Translated, it gives CASSFVRGELFF.

This clonotype was recorded many times. The chain has TRBV28 and TRBJ2-1, with TRBD1 as a possible D gene (6 bases). Germline CDR1 and CDR2: MDHEN and SYDVKM. The CDR3 covers 14 residues. Trimming shortened V by 5 bases and J by 5 bases, and 13 bases separated the two germline ends. The DNA for the CDR3 is TGTGCCAGCAGTCTCATTACAGGGAACAATGAGCAGTTCTTC. It is translated as CASSLITGNNEQFF.

The V call is TRBV5-1, the J call TRBJ2-4; 11 nucleotides match TRBD2. The CDR3 consists of 16 residues. The germline V gene has CDR1 SGHRS and CDR2 YFSETQ. V trimming: 0 bases; J trimming: 4 bases; junction bases outside the gene matches: 3. The CDR3 protein is CASSLESSGGKNIQYF. The CDR3 DNA is TGCGCCAGCAGCTTGGAATCTAGCGGGGGGAAAAACATTCAGTACTTC.

This clonotype has only a few counts. The V gene is TRBV28, the J gene TRBJ1-1, with 7 bases fitting TRBD1. V lost 5 bases and J lost 3; bases outside the gene matches: 6. The CDR3 is made up of 14 amino acids. Germline lookup yields CDR1 MDHEN and CDR2 SYDVKM. CDR3 DNA sequence: TGTGCCAGCAGTCCTCTTGACAGGGACACTGAAGCTTTCTTT. It codes for CASSPLDRDTEAFF.

The sample holds a few counts of this clonotype. The rearrangement uses TRBV7-8 and TRBJ1-5; D remains unclear. V lost 1 base, J lost 4 bases, and 5 bases lay in between. Germline V gives CDR1 SGHVS, CDR2 FQNEAQ. The CDR3 is 13 residues long. CDR3 DNA: TGTGCCAGCAGCTTAGTTTATAATCAGCCCCAGCATTTT. This codes for CASSLVYNQPQHF.

The table lists this clonotype with many counts. This sequence joins TRBV5-1 and TRBJ1-2; D is perhaps TRBD1 (6 bases). Trimming took off 0 bases at V and 0 bases at J, with 12 bases between the two ends. The CDR3 is 16 amino acids. CDR1 is SGHRS and CDR2 is YFSETQ in the germline V gene. CDR3 DNA sequence: TGCGCCAGCAGCTTGGGCACGGGGGCATCTAACTATGGCTACACCTTC. Translated: CASSLGTGASNYGYTF. Drawing the rest from reference TRBV5-1 and TRBJ1-2, the complete variable domain is KAGVTQTPRYLIKTRGQQVTLSCSPISGHRSVSWYQQTPGQGLQFLFEYFSETQRNKGNFPGRFSGRQFSNSRSEMNVSTLELGDSALYLCASSLGTGASNYGYTFGSGTRLTVV.

The chain joins TRBV7-8 to TRBJ2-7; TRBD2 aligns across 7 bases. The CDR3 spans 13 residues. V was clipped by 6 bases and J by 5 bases; unmatched bases: 7. CDR1 SGHVS and CDR2 FQNEAQ come from the germline V gene. The CDR3 nucleotides read TGTGCCAGCAGAAATACCGGGACTAACGAGCAGTACTTC. As protein: CASRNTGTNEQYF.

The table lists this clonotype with many counts. The chain couples TRBV20-1 to TRBJ2-3, with 8 bases identical to TRBD2. The CDR3 sequence is 15 residues long. V lost 4 bases to trimming and J lost 0 bases; unmatched junction nucleotides: 6. Germline CDR1 and CDR2: DFQATT and SNEGSKA (reference sequence). CDR3 in amino acids: CSAIYSGASTDTQYF. CDR3 DNA: TGCAGTGCTATCTATAGCGGGGCTAGCACAGATACGCAGTATTTT.

The rearrangement joins TRBV20-1 to TRBJ2-5; 9 bases map to TRBD1. CDR1 and CDR2 (germline): DFQATT, SNEGSKA (reference sequence). The CDR3 runs to 15 residues. Unmatched junction bases numbered 7, after V lost 5 bases and J lost 0 bases. The CDR3 here is CSADWGTGYQETQYF. In DNA form, the CDR3 reads TGCAGTGCTGACTGGGGGACAGGGTACCAAGAGACCCAGTACTTC.

This rearrangement joins TRBV4-1 to TRBJ2-1; D perhaps matches TRBD2 (6 bases). V was clipped by 2 bases and J by 6 bases, with 17 bases between them. The CDR3 extends over 16 amino acids. Germline V gene data show CDR1 as MGHRA and CDR2 as YSYEKL. CDR3 loop: CASSQTSGVGGNEQFF. CDR3 DNA: TGCGCCAGCAGCCAAACTTCGGGGGTTGGGGGCAATGAGCAGTTCTTC.

This clonotype appeared many times. The chain links TRBV15 to TRBJ2-1; 11 bases match TRBD2. Trimming at V came to 1 base and at J to 7 bases, leaving 6 bases not matched to a gene. This CDR3 region has 16 residues. Germline CDR1 is LNHNV and CDR2 is YYDKDF (reference sequence). CDR3 DNA: TGTGCCACCAGCAGAGTTCTCCGGACTAGCGGGAATGAGCAGTTCTTC. Translated, it gives CATSRVLRTSGNEQFF.